The 26 T cell receptor beta chains below were found in one sample sequenced in a study of T cells in Graves' hyperthyroidism and ophthalmopathy. It was RNA transcripts that yielded the amplified TCR beta CDR3 regions. First-round RT-PCR targeting the TCR CDR3 was performed with the HTBI primer set. TCRdb reprocessed the multiplex PCR reads via MiXCR and lists one record per CDR3 protein. The table shows over 650,000 distinct CDR3 sequences, with over 15% occurring only once. The source material was blood. The receptor source for this set is a man younger than 35 with Graves' hyperthyroidism.

In its sample, this clonotype was seen a few times. The rearrangement uses TRBV4-1 and TRBJ2-1; D unresolved. With 3 bases removed from V and 4 bases from J, the gap between germline ends came to 10 bases. CDR3 length: 14 amino acids. Germline CDR1 MGHRA, CDR2 YSYEKL. The CDR3 nucleotides are TGCGCCAGCAGCCAGCTTGACCGTTACAATGAGCAGTTCTTC. This sequence encodes CASSQLDRYNEQFF.

This clonotype was seen repeatedly, ten times or more. This rearrangement joins TRBV20-1 to TRBJ2-3, with 14 bases that match TRBD2. Germline-derived CDR1 and CDR2 are DFQATT and SNEGSKA (reference sequence). The CDR3 contains 16 residues. Germline trimming cut 4 bases from V and 2 bases from J; bases unmatched to any gene: 5. CDR3 nucleotide sequence: TGCAGTGCTACCCGACTAGCGGGAGGGAACACAGATACGCAGTATTTT. Protein: CSATRLAGGNTDTQYF.

This clonotype has only a few counts. The chain uses TRBV7-3 and TRBJ2-2; D is uncertain. This CDR3 has 13 amino acids. Trimming pared 4 bases from V and 7 bases from J, leaving 10 bases between. CDR1 SGHTA and CDR2 FQGTGA come from the germline V gene. The CDR3 nucleotides are TGTGCCAGCAGCTCAATATCCGTCGGGGAGCTGTTTTTT. Protein product: CASSSISVGELFF.

V usage is TRBV4-1 and J usage is TRBJ1-2; D perhaps matches TRBD1 (5 bases). V lost 3 bases to trimming and J lost 12 bases, with 17 bases between them. Germline V gene sequence: CDR1 MGHRA, CDR2 YSYEKL. This CDR3 comprises 13 residues. In DNA form, the CDR3 reads TGCGCCAGCAGCCACCCCCTGGGCAGGGTACACACCTTC. This encodes CASSHPLGRVHTF.

This clonotype was counted many times. This chain's CDR3 is CASSFLYRGSREQYF. CDR3 DNA sequence: TGTGCCAGCAGCTTTCTATATAGGGGGAGTAGGGAGCAGTACTTC. V usage is TRBV11-3 and J usage is TRBJ2-7; tentative D call: TRBD1 (6 bases). Per the germline V gene, CDR1 is SGHNT and CDR2 is YENEEA. The CDR3 length is 15 residues. The ends were cut back, 3 bases at V and 7 bases at J, with 19 bases in the middle.

The rearrangement joins TRBV9 to TRBJ2-2, with TRBD2 as a possible D gene (5 bases). From germline, CDR1 is SGDLS and CDR2 YYNGEE. The germline V and J ends were trimmed by 4 bases and 5 bases, with 15 bases remaining between them. The CDR3 contains 15 residues. CDR3 sequence (DNA): TGTGCCAGCAGCCTAGGCCCGCGGGTGACCGGGGAGCTGTTTTTT. Amino acids: CASSLGPRVTGELFF.

This clonotype was counted many times. This chain uses TRBV12-3 or TRBV12-4 with TRBJ1-6; weak D call: TRBD1 (5 bases). This CDR3 spans 13 amino acids. Trimming took 4 bases from V and 9 from J, leaving 10 bases between them. CDR3 DNA sequence: TGTGCCAGCAGTTCAGGGCAGGCTTCACCCCTCCACTTT. It translates to CASSSGQASPLHF.

This clonotype appeared many times. Germline and junction disagree at one end, which may indicate a read error. The chain employs TRBV11-2 and TRBJ2-1; D gene uncertain. Per the germline V gene, CDR1 is SGHAT and CDR2 is FQNNGV. The CDR3 totals 12 residues. Written as DNA, the CDR3 is TGTGCCAGCAGCTTAAAGTACAGTGAGCAGTTCTTC. It yields the protein CASSLKYSEQFF.

The V gene is TRBV4-3, the J gene TRBJ1-1, with a weak D call TRBD1 (5 bases). V lost 0 bases, J lost 5 bases, and 16 bases lay in between. Germline CDR1 is LGHNA and CDR2 is YSLEER. The CDR3 is 16 residues long. CDR3 amino acids: CASSQDAGGARTEAFF. The DNA for the CDR3 is TGCGCCAGCAGCCAAGATGCAGGAGGGGCGCGGACTGAAGCTTTCTTT.

The chain uses TRBV28 and TRBJ2-7, with 12 positions matching TRBD2. Trimming removed 11 bases from V and 9 bases from J; junction bases left unmatched: 8. Per the germline V gene, CDR1 is MDHEN and CDR2 is SYDVKM. The CDR3 is 12 residues long. CDR3 residues: CAGRLAGAGQYF. The CDR3 nucleotides read TGTGCCGGGCGACTAGCGGGAGCGGGGCAGTACTTC.

This clonotype appeared many times. The chain carries TRBV11-2 and TRBJ2-7, with 10 bases lining up with TRBD2. The CDR3 spans 15 residues. Germline values: CDR1 SGHAT, CDR2 FQNNGV. The ends lost 3 bases at V and 5 bases at J; junction bases unmatched: 7. CDR3 coding DNA: TGTGCCAGCAGCTTGAGCGGGAGGGCCGTCGACGAGCAGTACTTC. It yields the protein CASSLSGRAVDEQYF.

Worth noting for this clonotype: A much larger clone differs from this one at a single base, so this may be a read error. This chain joins TRBV18 and TRBJ1-2; D is uncertain. Trimming took 2 bases from V and 7 from J, leaving 8 bases between them. In germline, CDR1 is KGHSH, CDR2 LQKENI. The CDR3 loop spans 12 amino acids. CDR3: CASSPGVLGYTF. The CDR3 nucleotides are TGTGCCAGCTCACCAGGGGTGCTTGGCTACACCTTC.

This clonotype was seen ten or more times. The chain has TRBV12-3 or TRBV12-4 and TRBJ2-2; 7 bases are shared with TRBD1. J was trimmed by 6 bases and V by 6 bases; bases with no gene match: 10. The CDR3 is 15 residues long. The chain's CDR3 is CASSYRGVVPGELFF. The CDR3 nucleotides are TGTGCCAGCAGCTACAGGGGAGTCGTCCCCGGGGAGCTGTTTTTT.

This clonotype was counted at least ten times. The gene calls are TRBV20-1 and TRBJ2-1; D is unclear. Germline-derived CDR1 and CDR2 are DFQATT and SNEGSKA (reference sequence). V dropped 7 bases and J dropped 9 bases, with 22 bases sitting between them. The CDR3 has 14 residues. The CDR3 loop is CSGRKSRTTGEQFF. CDR3 DNA: TGCAGTGGCCGTAAGTCTCGCACGACGGGTGAGCAGTTCTTC.

This clonotype was seen repeatedly, ten times or more. V and J are TRBV12-3 or TRBV12-4 and TRBJ2-1, with D possibly matching TRBD1 (6 bases). The V and J ends lost 6 bases and 6 bases respectively, with 18 bases between them. The CDR3 extends over 15 amino acids. CDR3 DNA: TGTGCCAGCAGCCTCCGGGACACCGGCGGCAATGAGCAGTTCTTC. This translates into CASSLRDTGGNEQFF.

In regard to this clonotype: This may be a read error: a much more frequent sequence differs by one nucleotide. The V call is TRBV2, the J call TRBJ2-5; the D is unclear. This CDR3 contains 15 residues. With 11 bases removed from V and 6 bases from J, the gap between germline ends came to 25 bases. Germline assignment: CDR1 SNHLY and CDR2 FYNNEI. The CDR3 loop reads CAGKQTIGPHQTQYF. For the CDR3, the DNA is TGTGCCGGCAAGCAAACTATCGGCCCCCATCAGACCCAGTACTTC.

The rearrangement uses TRBV12-3 or TRBV12-4 and TRBJ1-2, with D maybe TRBD1 (5 bases). CDR3 length equals 15 residues. Trimming cost V 6 bases and J 0 bases, with 14 bases left between them. The CDR3 coding sequence is TGTGCCAGCAGCCCATGGGGCAGTACTAACTATGGCTACACCTTC. It yields the protein CASSPWGSTNYGYTF.

This clonotype was seen once. The chain is built from TRBV29-1 and TRBJ1-4; perhaps TRBD1 as D (6 bases). In germline, CDR1 is SQVTM, CDR2 ANQGSEA. The CDR3 has 13 residues. V was cut by 6 bases and J by 7 bases, with 15 bases left in between. As DNA, the CDR3 is TGCAGCGTCGTGGACAGTGTGGGTGAAAAACTGTTTTTT. As protein: CSVVDSVGEKLFF.

This clonotype was observed many times. The rearrangement links TRBV6-1 to TRBJ2-7, with D maybe TRBD2 (6 bases). Germline-derived CDR1 and CDR2 are MNHNS and SASEGT. Trimming cost V 5 bases and J 5 bases, with 19 bases left between them. The CDR3 is made up of 15 amino acids. This chain's CDR3 is CASSPADWGGHEQYF. The CDR3 nucleotides read TGTGCCAGCAGTCCAGCGGACTGGGGAGGTCACGAGCAGTACTTC.

The CDR3 protein is CASSGFQGTYEQYF. The DNA for the CDR3 is TGTGCCAGCAGCGGGTTTCAGGGTACCTACGAGCAGTACTTC. The gene calls are TRBV14 and TRBJ2-7; D possibly corresponds to TRBD1 (5 bases). The germline gives CDR1 SGHDN, CDR2 FVKESK. V was shortened by 5 bases and J by 2 bases, with 13 bases between the two germline ends. The CDR3 totals 14 residues.

This clonotype came up a few times. The rearrangement uses TRBV28 and TRBJ2-3; 10 nucleotides align to TRBD1. The V gene's germline CDR1 is MDHEN and CDR2 SYDVKM. V shed 7 bases and J 3 bases; nucleotides not matched to a gene: 16. This CDR3 has 18 residues. CDR3 sequence reads: CASTGGQGLWGVTDTQYF. The CDR3 DNA reads TGTGCCAGCACTGGGGGACAGGGGTTATGGGGTGTAACAGATACGCAGTATTTT.

The rearrangement links TRBV11-2 to TRBJ1-2, with D unresolved. V lost 5 bases, J lost 8 bases, and 18 bases lay in between. Germline loops: CDR1 SGHAT, CDR2 FQNNGV. This CDR3 has 14 residues. CDR3 coding DNA: TGTGCCAGCAGCAAACCGGACGGCTATTTCGGCTACACCTTC. Translation gives CASSKPDGYFGYTF.

V and J are TRBV6-4 and TRBJ2-5; tentatively, D is TRBD1 (5 bases). Trimming removed 5 bases at V and 4 bases at J, with 11 bases between. The CDR3 has 13 amino acids. The germline CDR1 and CDR2 sequences are MRHNA and SNTAGT. The CDR3 loop is CASSNVRGETQYF. In DNA, the CDR3 is TGTGCCAGCAGTAATGTTAGGGGAGAGACCCAGTACTTC.

On this clonotype itself: A much larger clone differs from this one at a single base, so this may be a read error. The gene calls are TRBV28 and TRBJ2-6, with D perhaps TRBD1 (5 bases). Germline V gives CDR1 MDHEN, CDR2 SYDVKM. The length of the CDR3 is 15 residues. The V and J ends lost 5 bases and 2 bases respectively, with 10 bases between them. CDR3 bases: TGTGCCAGCAGTGGGGTAGGGGCTGGGGCCAACGTCCTGACTTTC. This gives the protein CASSGVGAGANVLTF.

This clonotype was found a few times. The chain employs TRBV28 and TRBJ2-5; tentative D call: TRBD2 (6 bases). There are 14 residues in the CDR3. Trimming left V 4 bases short and J 2 bases short, with 11 bases between. CDR1 MDHEN and CDR2 SYDVKM come from the germline V gene. The CDR3 loop is CASSSEGLQETQYF. DNA for the CDR3: TGTGCCAGCAGTTCAGAGGGACTTCAAGAGACCCAGTACTTC.

This clonotype showed up just once. The J gene is TRBJ1-4, the V gene TRBV15; 7 nucleotides match TRBD1. Germline assignment: CDR1 LNHNV and CDR2 YYDKDF (reference sequence). J was trimmed by 8 bases and V by 0 bases; bases with no gene match: 9. The CDR3 is made up of 16 amino acids. CDR3 DNA sequence: TGTGCCACCAGCAGAGATCAGGAGGGGGCCCCCGAAAAACTGTTTTTT. This codes for CATSRDQEGAPEKLFF. Complete variable domain (other parts from reference TRBV15 and TRBJ1-4): DAMVIQNPRYQVTQFGKPVTLSCSQTLNHNVMYWYQQKSSQAPKLLFHYYDKDFNNEADTPDNFQSRRPNTSFCFLDIRSPGLGDTAMYLCATSRDQEGAPEKLFFGSGTQLSVL.